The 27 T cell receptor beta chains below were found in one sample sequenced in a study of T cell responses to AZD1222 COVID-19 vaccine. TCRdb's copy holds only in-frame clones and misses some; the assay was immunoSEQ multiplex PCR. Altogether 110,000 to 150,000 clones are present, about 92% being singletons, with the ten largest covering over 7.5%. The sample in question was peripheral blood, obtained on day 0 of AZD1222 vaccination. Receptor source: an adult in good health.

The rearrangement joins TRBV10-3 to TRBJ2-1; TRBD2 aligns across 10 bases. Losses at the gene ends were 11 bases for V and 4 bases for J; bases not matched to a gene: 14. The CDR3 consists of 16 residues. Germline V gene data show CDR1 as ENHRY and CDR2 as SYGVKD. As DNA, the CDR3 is TGTGCCTCTTCGGGGAGCGGGGGGGAATTTTACAATGAGCAGTTCTTC. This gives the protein CASSGSGGEFYNEQFF.

In DNA form, the CDR3 reads TGTGCCAGCAGTTTATATTACAGGGGAAACACCTTC. It codes for CASSLYYRGNTF. J is TRBJ1-2 and V is TRBV12-3 or TRBV12-4; TRBD1 matches at 7 bases. The CDR3 spans 12 residues. The J segment lost 12 bases and the V segment lost 2 bases, leaving 6 bases of the junction unmatched.

CDR3 DNA: TGCGCCAGCAGAACTAGCGGGGGGGCTTCAAATGAGCAGTTCTTC. Its translation: CASRTSGGASNEQFF. The chain joins TRBV5-1 to TRBJ2-1; 13 bases line up with TRBD2. CDR1 is SGHRS, CDR2 YFSETQ, per germline. This CDR3 contains 15 residues. Germline trimming cut 5 bases from V and 7 bases from J; bases unmatched to any gene: 6.

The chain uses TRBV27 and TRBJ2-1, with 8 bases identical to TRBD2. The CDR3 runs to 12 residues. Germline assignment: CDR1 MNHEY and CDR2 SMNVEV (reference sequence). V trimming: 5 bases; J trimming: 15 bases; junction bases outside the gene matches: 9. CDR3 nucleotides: TGTGCCAGCAGTCACTCGACTAGCGTCCTGTTCTTC. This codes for CASSHSTSVLFF.

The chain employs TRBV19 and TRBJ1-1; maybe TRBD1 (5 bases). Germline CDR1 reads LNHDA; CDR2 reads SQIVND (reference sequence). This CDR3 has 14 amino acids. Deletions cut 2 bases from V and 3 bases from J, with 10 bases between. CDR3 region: CASSIRGADTEAFF. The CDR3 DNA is TGTGCCAGTAGTATAAGAGGGGCGGACACTGAAGCTTTCTTT.

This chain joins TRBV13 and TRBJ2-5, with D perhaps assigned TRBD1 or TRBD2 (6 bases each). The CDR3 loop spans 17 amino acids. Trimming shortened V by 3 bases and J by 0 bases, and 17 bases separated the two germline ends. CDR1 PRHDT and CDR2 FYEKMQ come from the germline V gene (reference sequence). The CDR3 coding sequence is TGTGCCAGCAGCTTTAAGGGGTGGGGGGACAACCAAGAGACCCAGTACTTC. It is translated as CASSFKGWGDNQETQYF.

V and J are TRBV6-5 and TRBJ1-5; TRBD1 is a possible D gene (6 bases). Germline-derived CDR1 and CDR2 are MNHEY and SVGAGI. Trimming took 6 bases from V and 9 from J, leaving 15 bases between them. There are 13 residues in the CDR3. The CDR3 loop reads CASRRNREGPQHF. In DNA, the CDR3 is TGTGCCAGCAGACGGAACAGGGAAGGGCCCCAGCATTTT.

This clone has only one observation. Here the CDR3 reads CASSLAAGSVVNYGYTF. As DNA, the CDR3 is TGCGCCAGCAGCTTGGCCGCAGGGTCGGTGGTTAACTATGGCTACACCTTC. The chain has TRBV5-1 and TRBJ1-2, with a weak D call TRBD1 (5 bases). Germline V gene lookup returns CDR1 SGHRS and CDR2 YFSETQ. V lost 0 bases and J lost 1, with 16 bases in between. There are 17 residues in the CDR3.

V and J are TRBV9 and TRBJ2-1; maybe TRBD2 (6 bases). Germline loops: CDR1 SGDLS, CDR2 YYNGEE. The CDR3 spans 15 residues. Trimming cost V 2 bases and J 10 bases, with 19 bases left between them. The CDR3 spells CASSVSGFPAGEQFF. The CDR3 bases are TGTGCCAGCAGCGTTAGCGGTTTCCCCGCGGGAGAGCAGTTCTTC.

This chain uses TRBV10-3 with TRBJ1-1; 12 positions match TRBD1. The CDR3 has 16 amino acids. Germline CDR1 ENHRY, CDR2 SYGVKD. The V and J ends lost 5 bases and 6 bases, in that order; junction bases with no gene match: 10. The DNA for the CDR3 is TGTGCCATCAGTTCGGGACAGGGGGCGCGGGGGCCTGAAGCTTTCTTT. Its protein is CAISSGQGARGPEAFF.

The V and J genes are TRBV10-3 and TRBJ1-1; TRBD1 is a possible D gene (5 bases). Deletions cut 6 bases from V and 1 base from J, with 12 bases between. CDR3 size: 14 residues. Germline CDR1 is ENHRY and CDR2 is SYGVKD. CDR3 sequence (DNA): TGTGCCATCAGAGCGGGGCAGCGGAACACTGAAGCTTTCTTT. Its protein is CAIRAGQRNTEAFF.

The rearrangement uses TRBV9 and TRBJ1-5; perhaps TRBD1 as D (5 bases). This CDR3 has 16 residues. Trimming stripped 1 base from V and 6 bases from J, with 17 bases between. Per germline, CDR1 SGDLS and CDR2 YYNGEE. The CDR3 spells CASSVRDSNPGQPQHF. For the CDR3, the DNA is TGTGCCAGCAGCGTACGAGACAGTAACCCAGGTCAGCCCCAGCATTTT.

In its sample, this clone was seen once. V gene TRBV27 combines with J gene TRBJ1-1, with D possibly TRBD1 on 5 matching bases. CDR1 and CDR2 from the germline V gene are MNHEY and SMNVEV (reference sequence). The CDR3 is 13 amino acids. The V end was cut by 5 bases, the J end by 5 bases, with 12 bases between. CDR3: CASSGLGGTEAFF. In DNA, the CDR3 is TGTGCCAGCAGTGGTCTCGGGGGGACTGAAGCTTTCTTT.

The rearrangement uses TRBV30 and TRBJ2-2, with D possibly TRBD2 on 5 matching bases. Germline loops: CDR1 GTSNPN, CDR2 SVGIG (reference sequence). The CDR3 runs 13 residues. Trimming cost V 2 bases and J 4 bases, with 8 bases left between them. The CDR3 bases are TGTGCCTGGAGTCTAGCCCCCACCGGGGAGCTGTTTTTT. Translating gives CAWSLAPTGELFF.

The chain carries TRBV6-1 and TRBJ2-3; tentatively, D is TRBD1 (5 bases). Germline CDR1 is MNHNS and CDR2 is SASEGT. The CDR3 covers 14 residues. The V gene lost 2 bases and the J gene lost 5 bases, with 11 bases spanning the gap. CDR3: CASSELGRGDTQYF. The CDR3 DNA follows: TGTGCCAGCAGTGAATTGGGGCGAGGAGATACGCAGTATTTT.

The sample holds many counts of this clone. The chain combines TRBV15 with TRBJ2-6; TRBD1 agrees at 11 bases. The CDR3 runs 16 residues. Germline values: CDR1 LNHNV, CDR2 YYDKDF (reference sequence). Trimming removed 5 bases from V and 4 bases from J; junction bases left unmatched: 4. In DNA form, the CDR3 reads TGTGCCACCAGCGGGGGACAGGGGGACGGGGCCAACGTCCTGACTTTC. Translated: CATSGGQGDGANVLTF.

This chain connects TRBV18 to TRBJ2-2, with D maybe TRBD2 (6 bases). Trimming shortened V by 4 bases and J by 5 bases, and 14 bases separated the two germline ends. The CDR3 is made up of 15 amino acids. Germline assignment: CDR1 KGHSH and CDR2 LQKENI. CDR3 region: CASSRGAPETGELFF. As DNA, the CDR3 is TGTGCCAGCTCACGCGGGGCCCCGGAAACCGGGGAGCTGTTTTTT.

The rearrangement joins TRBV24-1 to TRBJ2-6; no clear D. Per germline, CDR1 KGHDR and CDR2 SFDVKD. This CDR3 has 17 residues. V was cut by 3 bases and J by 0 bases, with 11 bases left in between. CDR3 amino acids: CATSDKPGRSGANVLTF. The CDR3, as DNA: TGTGCCACCAGTGATAAGCCTGGGCGCTCTGGGGCCAACGTCCTGACTTTC.

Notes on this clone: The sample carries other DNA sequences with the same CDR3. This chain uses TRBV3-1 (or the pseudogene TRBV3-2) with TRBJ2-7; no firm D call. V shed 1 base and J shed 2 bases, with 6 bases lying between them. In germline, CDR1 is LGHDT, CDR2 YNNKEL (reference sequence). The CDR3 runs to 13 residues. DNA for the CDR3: TGTGCCAGCAGCCAAGGACCTACCTACGAGCAGTACTTC. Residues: CASSQGPTYEQYF.

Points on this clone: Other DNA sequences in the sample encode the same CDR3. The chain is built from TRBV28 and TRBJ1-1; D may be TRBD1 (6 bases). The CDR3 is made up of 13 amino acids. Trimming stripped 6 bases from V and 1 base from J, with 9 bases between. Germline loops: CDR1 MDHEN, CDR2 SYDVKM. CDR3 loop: CASSLQGNTEAFF. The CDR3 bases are TGTGCCAGCAGCCTACAGGGGAACACTGAAGCTTTCTTT. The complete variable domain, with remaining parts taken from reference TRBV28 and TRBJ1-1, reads DVKVTQSSRYLVKRTGEKVFLECVQDMDHENMFWYRQDPGLGLRLIYFSYDVKMKEKGDIPEGYSVSREKKERFSLILESASTNQTSMYLCASSLQGNTEAFFGQGTRLTVV.

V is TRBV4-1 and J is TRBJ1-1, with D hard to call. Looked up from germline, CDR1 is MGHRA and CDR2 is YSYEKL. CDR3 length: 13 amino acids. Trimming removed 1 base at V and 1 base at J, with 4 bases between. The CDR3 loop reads CASSQGTNTEAFF. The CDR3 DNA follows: TGCGCCAGCAGCCAAGGAACGAACACTGAAGCTTTCTTT.

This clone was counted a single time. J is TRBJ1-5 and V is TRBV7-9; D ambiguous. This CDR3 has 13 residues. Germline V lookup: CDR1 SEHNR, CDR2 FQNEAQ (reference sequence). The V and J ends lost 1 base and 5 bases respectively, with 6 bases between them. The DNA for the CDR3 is TGTGCCAGCAGCTTAGGAGTAGATCAGCCCCAGCATTTT. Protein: CASSLGVDQPQHF.

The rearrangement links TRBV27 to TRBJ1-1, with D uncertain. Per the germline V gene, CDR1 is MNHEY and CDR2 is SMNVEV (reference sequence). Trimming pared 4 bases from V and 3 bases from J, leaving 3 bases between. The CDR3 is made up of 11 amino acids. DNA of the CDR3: TGTGCCAGCAGTTCTTACACTGAAGCTTTCTTT. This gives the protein CASSSYTEAFF.

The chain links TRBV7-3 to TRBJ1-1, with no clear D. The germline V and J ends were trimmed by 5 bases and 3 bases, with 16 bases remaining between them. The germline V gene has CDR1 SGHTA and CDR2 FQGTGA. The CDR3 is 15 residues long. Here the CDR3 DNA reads TGTGCCAGCAGCCCTACTAGGATCCCGGACACTGAAGCTTTCTTT. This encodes CASSPTRIPDTEAFF.

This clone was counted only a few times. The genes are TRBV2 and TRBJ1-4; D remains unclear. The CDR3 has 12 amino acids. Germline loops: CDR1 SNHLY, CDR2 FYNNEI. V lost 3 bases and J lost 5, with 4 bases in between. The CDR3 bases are TGTGCCAGCAGTGAGGCAAATGAAAAACTGTTTTTT. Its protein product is CASSEANEKLFF.

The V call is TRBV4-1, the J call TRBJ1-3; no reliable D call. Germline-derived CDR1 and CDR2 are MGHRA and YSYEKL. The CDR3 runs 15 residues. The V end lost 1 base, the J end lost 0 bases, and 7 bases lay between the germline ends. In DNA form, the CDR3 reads TGCGCCAGCAGCCAAGTCTTCAACTCTGGAAACACCATATATTTT. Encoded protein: CASSQVFNSGNTIYF.

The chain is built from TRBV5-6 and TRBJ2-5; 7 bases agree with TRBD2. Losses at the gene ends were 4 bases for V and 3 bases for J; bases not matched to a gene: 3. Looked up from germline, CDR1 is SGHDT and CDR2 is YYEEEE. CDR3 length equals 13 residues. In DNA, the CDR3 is TGTGCCAGCAGCGCCGCGGGGGAAGAGACCCAGTACTTC. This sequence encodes CASSAAGEETQYF.